A selection of T cell receptor beta chains follows, all from one sample in a study of blood T cell repertoires in COVID-19. This table comes from immunoSEQ multiplex PCR, and its TCRdb copy is limited to in-frame clones, with some not included. This table has 200,000 to 250,000 clones, roughly 84% appearing once. The source material was peripheral blood. The receptors were sampled from a woman aged 45 to 65 with acute or convalescent COVID-19. The CDR3 runs from the conserved cysteine through the conserved F or W. A D gene is named only where the DNA matches it firmly.

d_call: -
j_call: TRBJ1-2
v_call: TRBV2
cdr3_aa: CASSEAGGVDGYTF

d_call: TRBD1
j_call: TRBJ1-1
v_call: TRBV3-1/TRBV3-2
cdr3_aa: CASSWDRGEAFF

d_call: -
j_call: TRBJ2-1
v_call: TRBV3-1/TRBV3-2
cdr3_aa: CASSQEHPSSYNEQFF

d_call: -
j_call: TRBJ2-7
v_call: TRBV5-1
cdr3_aa: CASSNGHVYEQYF

d_call: TRBD1
j_call: TRBJ1-2
v_call: TRBV5-1
cdr3_aa: CASSLGQGGLYGYTF

d_call: -
j_call: TRBJ2-7
v_call: TRBV21-1
cdr3_aa: CASSTDRGRIHEQYF

d_call: -
j_call: TRBJ2-5
v_call: TRBV10-3
cdr3_aa: CAISEPRGGGGETQYF

d_call: -
j_call: TRBJ1-1
v_call: TRBV3-1/TRBV3-2
cdr3_aa: CATQGIGTEAFF

d_call: -
j_call: TRBJ2-1
v_call: TRBV5-6
cdr3_aa: CASSLQGSYNEQFF

d_call: -
j_call: TRBJ2-7
v_call: TRBV11-3
cdr3_aa: CASSFLTGYEQYF

d_call: -
j_call: TRBJ1-3
v_call: TRBV5-6
cdr3_aa: CASSFYVVGNTIYF

d_call: -
j_call: TRBJ1-4
v_call: TRBV5-8
cdr3_aa: CATTGGPEKLFF

d_call: -
j_call: TRBJ2-7
v_call: TRBV6-2/TRBV6-3
cdr3_aa: CASSYMGGYEQYF

d_call: TRBD2
j_call: TRBJ2-4
v_call: TRBV7-8
cdr3_aa: CASSWSGGADIQYF

d_call: TRBD2
j_call: TRBJ2-3
v_call: TRBV11-3
cdr3_aa: CASSLGTSGSPDTQYF

d_call: -
j_call: TRBJ2-4
v_call: TRBV10-1
cdr3_aa: CASSDTSAPDIQYF

d_call: TRBD2
j_call: TRBJ2-2
v_call: TRBV9
cdr3_aa: CASSVVGIAGDTGGTGELFF

d_call: -
j_call: TRBJ1-2
v_call: TRBV6-5
cdr3_aa: CASSRGHNYGYTF

d_call: -
j_call: TRBJ1-5
v_call: TRBV12-3/TRBV12-4
cdr3_aa: CASSSGLDQPQHF

d_call: -
j_call: TRBJ1-2
v_call: TRBV20-1
cdr3_aa: CSARAAAGYTF

d_call: -
j_call: TRBJ2-3
v_call: TRBV4-1
cdr3_aa: CASTTGALDTQYF

d_call: TRBD1
j_call: TRBJ2-7
v_call: TRBV27
cdr3_aa: CASSTKARTGPHEQYF

d_call: -
j_call: TRBJ2-2
v_call: TRBV12-3/TRBV12-4
cdr3_aa: CASSLRSTGELFF

d_call: TRBD2
j_call: TRBJ2-1
v_call: TRBV18
cdr3_aa: CASSTGTSPPNEQFF

d_call: -
j_call: TRBJ1-2
v_call: TRBV19
cdr3_aa: CASSIGTAYGYTF

d_call: -
j_call: TRBJ1-1
v_call: TRBV5-5
cdr3_aa: CASSKRDTYNTEAFF

d_call: -
j_call: TRBJ2-5
v_call: TRBV6-4
cdr3_aa: CASSDSGRGPETQYF

d_call: -
j_call: TRBJ1-6
v_call: TRBV2
cdr3_aa: CASSDDSPNSPLHF

d_call: TRBD1
j_call: TRBJ1-5
v_call: TRBV6-5
cdr3_aa: CASGTGHLNQPQHF

d_call: TRBD1
j_call: TRBJ1-1
v_call: TRBV18
cdr3_aa: CASSLEQGFTEAFF

d_call: -
j_call: TRBJ2-3
v_call: TRBV28
cdr3_aa: CASSPPRAGSDTQYF

d_call: TRBD1
j_call: TRBJ1-2
v_call: TRBV5-1
cdr3_aa: CASSEDRREGYTF

d_call: -
j_call: TRBJ1-6
v_call: TRBV2
cdr3_aa: CASSADRDNSPLHF

d_call: TRBD2
j_call: TRBJ2-1
v_call: TRBV6-2/TRBV6-3
cdr3_aa: CASSLLAGNAYNEQFF

d_call: TRBD1
j_call: TRBJ1-5
v_call: TRBV2
cdr3_aa: CASRTGNSNQPQHF

d_call: TRBD1
j_call: TRBJ1-5
v_call: TRBV18
cdr3_aa: CASSPSRGDSNQPQHF

d_call: TRBD2
j_call: TRBJ2-3
v_call: TRBV9
cdr3_aa: CASSVTQRGGLDTQYF

d_call: -
j_call: TRBJ1-2
v_call: TRBV19
cdr3_aa: CASSRRGVTDYGYTF

d_call: -
j_call: TRBJ1-1
v_call: TRBV23-1
cdr3_aa: CASNLAPGIREAFF

d_call: TRBD2
j_call: TRBJ2-7
v_call: TRBV2
cdr3_aa: CASSGRLAGGYEQYF

d_call: TRBD2
j_call: TRBJ2-1
v_call: TRBV10-3
cdr3_aa: CAISGGAGDEQFF

d_call: -
j_call: TRBJ1-4
v_call: TRBV28
cdr3_aa: CASRTGGSGEKLFF

d_call: TRBD1
j_call: TRBJ1-5
v_call: TRBV28
cdr3_aa: CASSSPWDREVQPQHF

d_call: TRBD1
j_call: TRBJ2-7
v_call: TRBV3-1/TRBV3-2
cdr3_aa: CASSLTGALYEQYF

d_call: -
j_call: TRBJ1-3
v_call: TRBV7-2
cdr3_aa: CASSAQGAGNTIYF

d_call: -
j_call: TRBJ1-2
v_call: TRBV20-1
cdr3_aa: CSTDTNYGYTF

d_call: TRBD2
j_call: TRBJ2-2
v_call: TRBV4-1
cdr3_aa: CASRLSGGDTGELFF

d_call: -
j_call: TRBJ2-1
v_call: TRBV3-1/TRBV3-2
cdr3_aa: CASSLFNEQFF

d_call: TRBD1
j_call: TRBJ1-4
v_call: TRBV4-1
cdr3_aa: CASSRMTGGGEKLFF

d_call: TRBD2
j_call: TRBJ2-3
v_call: TRBV2
cdr3_aa: CASSELGGRVTDTQYF

d_call: -
j_call: TRBJ2-5
v_call: TRBV27
cdr3_aa: CASSLSWAGETQYF

d_call: TRBD1
j_call: TRBJ2-5
v_call: TRBV7-6
cdr3_aa: CASSPAPAGGETQYF

d_call: -
j_call: TRBJ1-5
v_call: TRBV19
cdr3_aa: CASRDPGVRQPQHF